A selection of T cell receptor beta chains follows, all from one sample in a study of OX40 agonist ivuxolimab in advanced cancers. Here immunoSEQ multiplex PCR was the method, and the copy in TCRdb shows in-frame clones only, minus some. The sample lists approximately 50,000 clones; 65% to 85% were seen once. Sample: CD4+ or CD8+ T cells sorted from blood, taken in a trial of the OX40 agonist ivuxolimab. The receptors stem from an adult with an advanced solid tumor such as melanoma, head and neck, liver or kidney cancer. The CDR3 runs from the conserved cysteine through the conserved F or W. The D gene is left open where the match is weak. The size of a clone is reported for some rows only, either as once, few or many, or as a class for expanded clones.

V,J,D,size,DNA,CDR3
TRBV7-6,TRBJ2-7,TRBD1,.,TGTGCCAGCAGCCAGGGACAGGGAAACTACGAGCAGTACTTC,CASSQGQGNYEQYF
TRBV7-6,TRBJ2-5,.,.,TGTGCCAGCAGCTGGCGGCCAGGGGAAGAGACCCAGTACTTC,CASSWRPGEETQYF
TRBV9,TRBJ1-2,.,.,TGTGCCAGCAGCGTAGATCGAACATCCCCGAGGGACTATGGCTACACCTTC,CASSVDRTSPRDYGYTF
TRBV7-6,TRBJ2-7,TRBD2,.,TGTGCCAGCAGCTTAGGACTAGCGGGAGCCTACGAGCAGTACTTC,CASSLGLAGAYEQYF
TRBV11-3,TRBJ1-5,.,.,TGTGCCAGCAGCTTGCCGGGAGGTCAGCCCCAGCATTTT,CASSLPGGQPQHF
TRBV30,TRBJ2-3,.,.,TGTGCCTGGAGGGCCTCCACAGATACGCAGTATTTT,CAWRASTDTQYF
TRBV7-2,TRBJ2-5,TRBD2,once,TGTGCCAGCAGCTCCCAGACTAGCGGGGTAGAGACCCAGTACTTC,CASSSQTSGVETQYF
TRBV18,TRBJ2-2,.,.,TGTGCCAGCTCACAGGGGGCCGGGGAGCTGTTTTTT,CASSQGAGELFF
TRBV6-6,TRBJ1-1,.,.,TGTGCCAGCAGTTACTCTGGCGGAGGGAACACTGAAGCTTTCTTT,CASSYSGGGNTEAFF
TRBV5-5,TRBJ2-6,.,.,TGTGCCAGCAGCAGGGACCTCTCTGGGGCCAACGTCCTGACTTTC,CASSRDLSGANVLTF
TRBV19,TRBJ1-1,.,.,TGTGCCAGTAGTATAGAGGGGGCGTACTCCGAAGCTTTCTTT,CASSIEGAYSEAFF
TRBV6-5,TRBJ1-1,TRBD1,.,TGTGCCAGCAGCCAGTCGGGACAGGGGACTGAAGCTTTCTTT,CASSQSGQGTEAFF
TRBV11-1,TRBJ1-2,.,.,TGTGCCAGCAGCCTCGGGACTGCCTCCCACTATGGCTACACCTTC,CASSLGTASHYGYTF
TRBV10-3,TRBJ2-1,.,.,TGTGCCATCCGTGAGAGCTCCTACAATGAGCAGTTCTTC,CAIRESSYNEQFF
TRBV5-1,TRBJ1-2,.,.,TGCGCCAGCAGCCCTCAGAGGACAGACCACTATGGCTACACCTTC,CASSPQRTDHYGYTF
TRBV28,TRBJ2-7,TRBD1,.,TGTGCCACAAGGACAGGGGGCGCCGAGCAGTACTTC,CATRTGGAEQYF
TRBV2,TRBJ1-4,.,.,TGTGCCAGCATCCTGGACAGTTATGAAAAACTGTTTTTT,CASILDSYEKLFF
TRBV5-6,TRBJ1-3,.,.,TGTGCCAGCAGCCCCCTCCAAACAACAGGAAACACCATATATTTT,CASSPLQTTGNTIYF
TRBV29-1,TRBJ2-5,.,.,TGCAGCGTTGAAGAGGGCAGTCAGACTTGGACCCAGTACTTC,CSVEEGSQTWTQYF
TRBV4-2,TRBJ2-1,TRBD2,.,TGTGCCAGCAGCCAACTACTAGCGGGAGGGTACGATGAGCAGTTCTTC,CASSQLLAGGYDEQFF
TRBV4-1,TRBJ2-5,.,.,TGCGCCAGCAGCCAAACTGGAGGGTTGCAAGAGACCCAGTACTTC,CASSQTGGLQETQYF
TRBV9,TRBJ2-3,.,.,TGTGCCAGCAACACACGGGGCGGGAGCACAGATACGCAGTATTTT,CASNTRGGSTDTQYF
TRBV19,TRBJ1-2,TRBD1,.,TGTGCCAGTGTTCCACGGGACAGAAACTATGGCTACACCTTC,CASVPRDRNYGYTF
TRBV5-5,TRBJ2-1,.,.,TGTGCCAGCAGCTTGTTTGGTGACAATGAGCAGTTCTTC,CASSLFGDNEQFF
TRBV30,TRBJ2-3,.,.,TGTGCCTGGAGTGGGAGAACGGGAGAGCGGCTGTATTTT,CAWSGRTGERLYF
TRBV19,TRBJ2-7,.,.,TGTGCCAGTAGTATCGTGGCAGGGCGGGCGTACGAGCAGTACTTC,CASSIVAGRAYEQYF
TRBV9,TRBJ2-7,.,.,TGTGCCAGCAGCCCCGACTTTAGGGGGCAGTACTTC,CASSPDFRGQYF
TRBV7-6,TRBJ1-4,.,.,TGTGCCAGCAGCGTGTACCCAGGGATCGATGAAAAACTGTTTTTT,CASSVYPGIDEKLFF